Included here is one T cell receptor (beta chain) sequence, with context. The antigen is unknown. The data are from a study of high-grade serous ovarian cancer treatment subgroups. On the study more broadly: On average, roughly 15,000 reads and roughly 7,700 unique TCR beta rearrangements were obtained per sample.

Measured with immunoSEQ multiplex PCR; TCRdb has only the in-frame clones, and not every one. The table records a few thousand clones, approximately 85% of them present only once. Findings of the study overall: Repertoire analysis covered CDR3 alone, not CDR1 or CDR2. Different patients shared almost no repertoire; same-patient tumors shared 0.11 to 0.79.

Tumor samples were obtained before definitive surgery or chemotherapy. Germline V CDR1 and CDR2: SGHTA, FQGTGA. V lost 2 bases to trimming and J lost 8 bases, with 15 bases between them. The CDR3 covers 14 residues. The receptor was derived from a human donor with high-grade serous ovarian cancer. This sequence joins TRBV7-3 and TRBJ1-1, with no clear D. Specimen: tumor tissue. Here the CDR3 DNA reads TGTGCCAGCAGCTTATCTTTTTTGTCCAGCGAAGCTTTCTTT. It specifies CASSLSFLSSEAFF.